This TCR beta chain originates from a study of regulatory T cells in long-lasting Graves disease. Details on this clonotype: The antigen is unknown. A junction boundary mismatches the germline segment, possibly from a read error.

In building TCR beta libraries, iRepertoire HTBI primers were used together with Arm-PCR of CDR3 regions. TCRdb re-called the multiplex PCR reads through MiXCR, storing one row per CDR3 protein. The table records 650,000 to 700,000 distinct CDR3 sequences, approximately 29% of them present only once. CDR1 MNHGY and CDR2 SVAAGI come from the germline V gene. The CDR3 contains 16 residues. Time point specified: persistent/refractory GD, antithyroid drugs over 5 years with positive TRAb. Researchers made the TCR library from RNA that was extracted from PBMCs. EDTA tubes were used for drawing approximately 9 milliliters of peripheral blood. Points from the study as a whole: Favored gene segments in persistent disease were TRBV28, TRBJ1-2 and TRBJ2-5.

J is TRBJ2-2 and V is TRBV6-9; D possibly uses TRBD1 or TRBD2 (6 bases each). The clonotype comes from a female donor with Graves disease. The input for sequencing was peripheral blood mononuclear cells (PBMCs), taken when the disease was refractory, from a patient treated with antithyroid drugs. The CDR3 region is CASSYSRDIVTGGLFF. The CDR3 region has the DNA TGTGCCAGCAGTTACTCCCGGGACATTGTTACCGGGGGGCTGTTTTTT.